A single sample gave rise to the 6 T cell receptor beta chains below, sequenced in a study of T-cell memory formation after mild COVID-19. TCRdb fed the 5' RACE reads into MiXCR, producing one record per CDR3 protein. The top ten clones hold roughly 40% of a sample with some 97,000 distinct CDR3 sequences, 11% of them seen once. The sequencing input was PBMCs or a T cell subset sorted from them (not recorded which). These TCRs come from a man younger than 30 who had mild COVID-19 (a few samples of this study predate the infection). Cell type and time point are not known.

The rearrangement links TRBV15 to TRBJ1-1, with TRBD1 matching 9 bases. The germline CDR1 and CDR2 sequences are LNHNV and YYDKDF (reference sequence). The CDR3 loop spans 22 amino acids. The ends lost 0 bases at V and 0 bases at J; junction bases unmatched: 20. The CDR3 DNA reads TGTGCCACCAGCAGAGATCAACGTGCGAACGACGACAGGGGGTTCCTGAACACTGAAGCTTTCTTT. Its protein product is CATSRDQRANDDRGFLNTEAFF. Full variable domain (remainder filled in from reference TRBV15 and TRBJ1-1): DAMVIQNPRYQVTQFGKPVTLSCSQTLNHNVMYWYQQKSSQAPKLLFHYYDKDFNNEADTPDNFQSRRPNTSFCFLDIRSPGLGDTAMYLCATSRDQRANDDRGFLNTEAFFGQGTRLTVV.

This clonotype occurred a few times. This chain links TRBV30 with TRBJ2-7; 8 bases map to TRBD1. Trimming took 7 bases from V and 2 from J; bases not matched to a gene: 4. The length of the CDR3 is 12 residues. CDR1 is GTSNPN and CDR2 is SVGIG in the germline V gene (reference sequence). The CDR3 protein is CASRTGTYEQYF. For the CDR3, the DNA is TGTGCCTCAAGGACAGGGACCTACGAGCAGTACTTC.

This clonotype has a handful of counts. V and J are TRBV5-1 and TRBJ1-1, with unresolved D. The V gene lost 2 bases and the J gene lost 1 base, with 3 bases spanning the gap. This CDR3 has 12 amino acids. In germline, CDR1 is SGHRS, CDR2 YFSETQ. The CDR3 is CASSFPNTEAFF. CDR3 bases: TGCGCCAGCAGCTTTCCGAACACTGAAGCTTTCTTT.

The table lists this clonotype with a few counts. The chain couples TRBV6-2 or TRBV6-3 to TRBJ2-3; D unresolved. CDR3 length: 19 amino acids. Germline V gives CDR1 MNHEY, CDR2 SVGEGT. Trimming removed 0 bases at V and 4 bases at J, with 23 bases between. CDR3: CASSYSILGNARRADTQYF. In DNA form, the CDR3 reads TGTGCCAGCAGTTACTCGATCCTTGGTAACGCAAGGAGAGCAGATACGCAGTATTTT.

This clonotype appeared a few times. The rearrangement uses TRBV9 and TRBJ1-4; no clear D gene. This CDR3 has 13 amino acids. The germline V gene has CDR1 SGDLS and CDR2 YYNGEE. V lost 4 bases to trimming and J lost 16 bases, with 20 bases between them. The CDR3 loop is CASSPGVRAIPFF. The CDR3 region has the DNA TGTGCCAGCAGCCCTGGGGTGAGGGCGATACCGTTTTTT.

In this sample, this clonotype turned up a few times. The chain carries TRBV20-1 and TRBJ1-2, with D possibly being TRBD1 (5 bases). V lost 0 bases and J 3 bases, leaving 11 bases between the germline ends. The CDR3 totals 14 residues. Germline V gene data show CDR1 as DFQATT and CDR2 as SNEGSKA (reference sequence). CDR3: CSARDRPGHYGYTF. The DNA for the CDR3 is TGCAGTGCTAGAGATAGGCCAGGGCACTATGGCTACACCTTC.